Detailed here is one T cell receptor beta chain. The antigen remains unidentified. Before sequencing took place, the ViraFEST assay used viral peptide pools to expand antigen-specific CD4+ T cells. Researchers isolated CD4+ T cells once approximately eleven days of culture had elapsed. Either the BNT162b2 or mRNA-1273 vaccine was given to participants in two doses. This sample stems from a study of vaccination effects on CD4 cells after COVID-19. General observations from the study: In the late period after vaccination, infection- and vaccine-induced clones contracted markedly.

The CDR3 loop spans 20 amino acids. The germline V gene has CDR1 MGHRA and CDR2 YSYEKL. Trimming removed 3 bases at V and 1 base at J, with 27 bases between. TCRdb keeps only in-frame clones here, not all; method: immunoSEQ multiplex PCR. The sample carries 30,000 to 40,000 clones, 72% recorded once. The rearrangement uses TRBV4-1 and TRBJ2-5; TRBD2 is a possible D gene (6 bases). This sequence was found in a human donor who received a COVID-19 vaccine. Sequenced here: CD4+ T cells from PBMCs cultured with HCoV-229E spike peptides, sampled after COVID-19 vaccination. CDR3 sequence: CASSHKKADYRSGAQETQYF. Here the CDR3 DNA reads TGCGCCAGCAGCCACAAAAAGGCCGATTACAGGTCGGGAGCCCAAGAGACCCAGTACTTC.